The 18 T cell receptor beta chains below come from one sample, sequenced in a study of technical replicates of blood from a few donors. Assay used: immunoSEQ multiplex PCR; TCRdb lists only in-frame clones, some missing. The sample consists of some 77,000 clones, around 90% of them appearing once. Source material: T cells isolated from PBMCs. These TCRs come from a human donor in good health.

This clone was detected once. The chain links TRBV29-1 to TRBJ2-7; 10 positions match TRBD1. The V gene's germline CDR1 is SQVTM and CDR2 ANQGSEA. V gave up 7 bases and J gave up 4 bases; unmatched junction bases: 25. The CDR3 has 19 amino acids. The CDR3 loop reads CSGKFIVGGDRGSRYEQYF. CDR3 in DNA: TGCAGCGGGAAATTTATAGTAGGGGGGGACAGGGGAAGCAGATACGAGCAGTACTTC.

The chain couples TRBV11-2 to TRBJ2-5, with D possibly TRBD1 on 6 matching bases. The V end was cut by 4 bases, the J end by 2 bases, with 17 bases between. Germline V gene lookup returns CDR1 SGHAT and CDR2 FQNNGV. The CDR3 length is 16 residues. CDR3 loop: CASSSGPSRGQETQYF. In DNA, the CDR3 is TGTGCCAGCAGCTCCGGACCCTCCAGGGGACAAGAGACCCAGTACTTC.

J is TRBJ2-5 and V is TRBV5-6, with TRBD1 as a possible D gene (5 bases). The germline gives CDR1 SGHDT, CDR2 YYEEEE. This CDR3 has 15 residues. The V gene lost 0 bases and the J gene lost 0 bases, with 9 bases spanning the gap. This CDR3 is CASSLDRSYQETQYF. CDR3 DNA sequence: TGTGCCAGCAGCTTGGACAGGTCTTACCAAGAGACCCAGTACTTC.

The chain links TRBV2 to TRBJ2-4; D perhaps matches TRBD2 (5 bases). V was clipped by 3 bases and J by 7 bases, with 10 bases between them. This CDR3 has 13 residues. Germline V gives CDR1 SNHLY, CDR2 FYNNEI. The CDR3 protein is CASSEDLGNIQYF. CDR3 nucleotide sequence: TGTGCCAGCAGTGAGGACTTAGGGAACATTCAGTACTTC.

The gene calls are TRBV5-3 and TRBJ2-5; TRBD2 matches 9 bases. TRBV5-3 is given ORF status, its function remaining uncertain. This CDR3 is 16 amino acids long. The CDR3 DNA reads as TGTGCTTTCCAGGGATTAGCGGGAGTTAATGGCGAGACCCAGTACTTC. Encoded protein: CAFQGLAGVNGETQYF.

The gene calls are TRBV19 and TRBJ2-2, with D uncertain. V gave up 10 bases and J gave up 4 bases, with 19 bases separating them. The germline V gene has CDR1 LNHDA and CDR2 SQIVND (reference sequence). The length of the CDR3 is 15 residues. CDR3 in DNA: TGTGCCACCTTACCCCTGACAAGTAGCACCGGGGAGCTGTTTTTT. Translating gives CATLPLTSSTGELFF. Combining the CDR3 with reference TRBV19 and TRBJ2-2 gives the whole variable domain DGGITQSPKYLFRKEGQNVTLSCEQNLNHDAMYWYRQDPGQGLRLIYYSQIVNDFQKGDIAEGYSVSREKKESFPLTVTSAQKNPTAFYLCATLPLTSSTGELFFGEGSRLTVL.

This clone appeared a single time. The chain is built from TRBV29-1 and TRBJ2-2, with no clear D. The CDR3 totals 11 residues. Trimming pared 5 bases from V and 4 bases from J, leaving 5 bases between. The germline gives CDR1 SQVTM, CDR2 ANQGSEA. DNA of the CDR3: TGCAGCGTTTCCGTCACCGGGGAGCTGTTTTTT. Translating it yields CSVSVTGELFF.

The CDR3 region is CASFLLATQAFF. The CDR3 coding sequence is TGTGCCAGCTTCTTGTTGGCCACACAAGCTTTCTTT. The V and J genes are TRBV6-1 and TRBJ1-1, with unresolved D. V lost 8 bases to trimming and J lost 9 bases, with 16 bases between them. Germline CDR1 and CDR2: MNHNS and SASEGT. The CDR3 contains 12 residues.

The rearrangement joins TRBV11-2 to TRBJ2-7, with D unclear. The CDR3 loop spans 12 amino acids. Germline V gene lookup returns CDR1 SGHAT and CDR2 FQNNGV. V dropped 4 bases and J dropped 4 bases, with 8 bases sitting between them. The CDR3 DNA reads as TGTGCCAGCAGCTGGCTAGAGTACGAGCAGTACTTC. As protein: CASSWLEYEQYF.

This clone has just one count. DNA for the CDR3: TGTGCCAGTAGTATACTTCCGGGGGACACTGAAGCTTTCTTT. As protein: CASSILPGDTEAFF. The rearrangement uses TRBV19 and TRBJ1-1; D may be TRBD1 (5 bases). CDR3 length: 14 amino acids. Deletions cut 2 bases from V and 3 bases from J, with 10 bases between. From germline, CDR1 is LNHDA and CDR2 SQIVND (reference sequence).

The chain recombines TRBV28 with TRBJ2-1; 7 nucleotides align to TRBD2. V gave up 5 bases and J gave up 4 bases; unmatched junction bases: 8. The CDR3 sequence is 15 residues long. Per germline, CDR1 MDHEN and CDR2 SYDVKM. The CDR3 nucleotides read TGTGCCAGCAGTCCTTCTAGCGGAGCTTACAATGAGCAGTTCTTC. It specifies CASSPSSGAYNEQFF.

The chain carries TRBV6-6 and TRBJ1-1; D call uncertain. V lost 2 bases and J lost 6, with 7 bases in between. This CDR3 has 12 residues. In germline, CDR1 is MNHNY, CDR2 SVGAGI (reference sequence). CDR3 in amino acids: CASSYTSAEAFF. The DNA for the CDR3 is TGTGCCAGCAGTTACACGAGCGCTGAAGCTTTCTTT.

This chain uses TRBV6-6 with TRBJ2-3, with D perhaps matching TRBD2 (6 bases). The length of the CDR3 is 14 residues. CDR1 MNHNY and CDR2 SVGAGI come from the germline V gene (reference sequence). The V gene lost 7 bases and the J gene lost 4 bases, with 15 bases spanning the gap. The CDR3 DNA reads TGTGCCAGCATTAGCGGTCTAGACGCAGATACGCAGTATTTT. This encodes CASISGLDADTQYF.

This clone is a singleton in its sample. This sequence joins TRBV28 and TRBJ2-7; a possible D gene is TRBD1 (6 bases). CDR1 MDHEN and CDR2 SYDVKM come from the germline V gene. V shed 6 bases and J shed 6 bases, with 12 bases lying between them. CDR3 length: 12 residues. The CDR3 reads CASSQDRGEQYF. The DNA for the CDR3 is TGTGCCAGCAGCCAGGACAGAGGCGAGCAGTACTTC.

V gene TRBV10-3 combines with J gene TRBJ1-5, with D maybe TRBD1 (5 bases). V was pared by 6 bases and J by 0 bases, with 9 bases between. CDR1 is ENHRY and CDR2 is SYGVKD in the germline V gene. The CDR3 has 14 amino acids. The CDR3 DNA reads TGTGCCATCAGAGAGACAGATAGCAATCAGCCCCAGCATTTT. Amino acids: CAIRETDSNQPQHF.

The chain recombines TRBV5-1 with TRBJ1-1; a weak D match, TRBD1 (6 bases). The CDR3 has 15 amino acids. The V end lost 3 bases, the J end lost 3 bases, and 15 bases lay between the germline ends. CDR1 and CDR2 (germline): SGHRS, YFSETQ. CDR3 nucleotide sequence: TGCGCCAGCAGCTGGAACGGACAGCCGGACACTGAAGCTTTCTTT. Amino acid sequence: CASSWNGQPDTEAFF.

The chain has TRBV10-3 and TRBJ1-1; a possible D gene is TRBD1 (5 bases). The CDR3 covers 12 residues. Germline V gives CDR1 ENHRY, CDR2 SYGVKD. Trimming shortened V by 2 bases and J by 7 bases, and 8 bases separated the two germline ends. The chain's CDR3 is CAISEQGLEAFF. CDR3 sequence (DNA): TGTGCCATCAGTGAGCAGGGTCTTGAAGCTTTCTTT.

CDR3 DNA: TGTGCCAGCAGCGTTCACGGAGGGTATTCTGGAAACACCATATATTTT. This gives the protein CASSVHGGYSGNTIYF. The chain uses TRBV9 and TRBJ1-3; D remains ambiguous. V lost 2 bases to trimming and J lost 1 base, with 13 bases between them. Germline values: CDR1 SGDLS, CDR2 YYNGEE. This CDR3 spans 16 amino acids.